The entry below describes one T cell receptor beta chain. Its antigen is not known. This sample was included in a study of high-grade serous ovarian cancer treatment subgroups. Notes on the study in general: Spatial context was lost because tumors were sequenced in bulk. TCR relatedness rose with neoantigen level and trended with mutation load.

The tumor samples were collected prior to definitive surgery or chemotherapy. Sequencing used immunoSEQ multiplex PCR; TCRdb keeps in-frame clones, though not all of them. The repertoire has 10,000 to 15,000 clones, 88% of them found once; the top ten carry around 2.7%. The CDR3 is 15 amino acids. The germline gives CDR1 LNHDA, CDR2 SQIVND (reference sequence). Trimming took 8 bases from V and 4 from J; bases not matched to a gene: 12. This TCR came from a human donor with high-grade serous ovarian cancer. The rearrangement links TRBV19 to TRBJ2-5; 8 bases are shared with TRBD2. Material for sequencing was tumor tissue. The chain's CDR3 is CASGIGGGFAETQYF. The CDR3 nucleotides read TGTGCCAGTGGGATCGGGGGGGGCTTCGCAGAGACCCAGTACTTC. Full variable domain (outside the CDR3, taken from reference TRBV19 and TRBJ2-5): DGGITQSPKYLFRKEGQNVTLSCEQNLNHDAMYWYRQDPGQGLRLIYYSQIVNDFQKGDIAEGYSVSREKKESFPLTVTSAQKNPTAFYLCASGIGGGFAETQYFGPGTRLLVL.